This is a list of T cell receptor beta chains from one sample in a study of T cells after yellow fever vaccination. TCRdb re-called the 5' RACE reads through MiXCR, storing one row per CDR3 protein. The repertoire holds hundreds of thousands of distinct CDR3 sequences, roughly a sixth seen once, with 15% to 20% in the top ten. Specimen: PBMCs, collected before the yellow fever booster vaccination. The receptors stem from a young man who received the YFV17D yellow fever vaccine. Both conserved end residues are part of each CDR3.

j_call v_call cdr3_aa
TRBJ2-7 TRBV9 CASSRLGDTSYEQYF
TRBJ2-6 TRBV20-1 CSARVSGTGANVLTF
TRBJ2-3 TRBV5-4 CASSLRTGSTDTQYF
TRBJ2-2 TRBV5-6 CASSETGGIYGELFF
TRBJ1-4 TRBV12-3/TRBV12-4 CASSFGSLELFF
TRBJ1-1 TRBV5-1 CASSFEGPMNTEAFF
TRBJ1-1 TRBV20-1 CSAIPGNTEAFF
TRBJ1-2 TRBV7-9 CASSLGSVTNYGYTF
TRBJ2-7 TRBV15 CATSDRTSLSEQYF
TRBJ2-1 TRBV29-1 CSVPRESSNEQFF
TRBJ1-1 TRBV7-2 CASRNRGPRGTEAFF
TRBJ1-1 TRBV7-8 CASSLVPGLILTEAFF
TRBJ1-5 TRBV2 CASRRDNYSNQPQHF
TRBJ1-1 TRBV5-1 CASIPTTGNTEAFF
TRBJ2-1 TRBV6-6 CASRSLAGSSYNEQFF
TRBJ2-5 TRBV24-1 CATSARGKRGREETQYF
TRBJ2-2 TRBV18 CASSPVPDTGELFF
TRBJ2-3 TRBV7-2 CASSLDPAGVGTQYF
TRBJ2-2 TRBV6-6 CASSYSPTLTTGELFF
TRBJ2-5 TRBV5-1 CASSLVAGFGETQYF
TRBJ1-2 TRBV5-5 CASSLDSSVNTF
TRBJ2-1 TRBV7-9 CASSIPSHGTGDYNEQFF
TRBJ2-1 TRBV2 CASSAGELYNEQFF
TRBJ2-1 TRBV7-2 CASSLSTGGLNEQFF
TRBJ1-1 TRBV7-3 CASSNSGLSPTEAFF
TRBJ2-1 TRBV12-3/TRBV12-4 CASNQYSFRDNEQFF
TRBJ1-2 TRBV29-1 CSLRDNYGYTF
TRBJ2-3 TRBV4-3 CASSRGGGQSTDTQYF
TRBJ2-1 TRBV6-2/TRBV6-3 CASSYLRYYNEQFF
TRBJ1-2 TRBV9 CASSAPGYGYTF
TRBJ1-1 TRBV4-3 CASSQGLGIEAFF
TRBJ2-3 TRBV18 CASSTTGDTDTQYF
TRBJ2-3 TRBV15 CATSRGGVYTQYF
TRBJ1-2 TRBV4-1 CASSPLAPVANYGYTF
TRBJ2-4 TRBV6-2/TRBV6-3 CASRPRGLAGNIQYF
TRBJ2-2 TRBV7-9 CASRSRDRGSTGELFF
TRBJ2-1 TRBV10-3 CAISGRGGGFSYNEQFF
TRBJ2-7 TRBV20-1 CSAGGGSSYEQYF
TRBJ2-2 TRBV2 CASSAKNTGELFF
TRBJ2-1 TRBV5-1 CASSVQGTEEQFF
TRBJ2-6 TRBV30 CAWSWSITGANVLTF
TRBJ1-2 TRBV2 CASSPQGDYGYTF
TRBJ2-1 TRBV12-3/TRBV12-4 CASSSGHNEQFF
TRBJ2-1 TRBV6-2/TRBV6-3 CASSAGHLYNEQFF
TRBJ1-1 TRBV24-1 CATSDSGRTNTEAFF
TRBJ2-3 TRBV4-3 CASTYGTGGDTQYF
TRBJ2-1 TRBV20-1 CSASPYPLAGTNEQFF
TRBJ2-5 TRBV7-9 CASSSRDSLQETQYF
TRBJ2-5 TRBV6-5 CASSYRDRAGTQYF
TRBJ1-1 TRBV9 CASSRGQGGTEAFF
TRBJ1-1 TRBV19 CASSMRGLGTEAFF
TRBJ1-2 TRBV10-3 CAISEVLGGFYGYTF
TRBJ1-2 TRBV20-1 CSARSPGGADGYTF
TRBJ2-3 TRBV24-1 CATSVGGTDTQYF
TRBJ1-4 TRBV27 CATRHNNEKLFF